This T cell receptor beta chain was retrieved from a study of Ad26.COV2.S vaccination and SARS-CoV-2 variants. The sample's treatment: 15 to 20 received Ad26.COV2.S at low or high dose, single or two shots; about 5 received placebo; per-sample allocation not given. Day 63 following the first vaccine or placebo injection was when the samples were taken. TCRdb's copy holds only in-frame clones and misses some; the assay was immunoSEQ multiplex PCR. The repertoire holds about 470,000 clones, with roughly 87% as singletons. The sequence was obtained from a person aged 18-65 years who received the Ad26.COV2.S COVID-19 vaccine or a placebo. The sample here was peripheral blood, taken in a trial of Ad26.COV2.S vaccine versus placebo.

CDR3 nucleotide sequence: TGTGCCAGTAGTATGCAACCGTCGACAGGGGCCTCCTACGAGCAGTACTTC. Translated: CASSMQPSTGASYEQYF. This sequence joins TRBV19 and TRBJ2-7; 8 bases fit TRBD1. This CDR3 is 17 amino acids long. With 3 bases clipped from V and 0 bases from J, the junction kept 10 bases outside the gene matches. Germline V gives CDR1 LNHDA, CDR2 SQIVND (reference sequence). Supplemented by reference TRBV19 and TRBJ2-7, the full variable domain reads DGGITQSPKYLFRKEGQNVTLSCEQNLNHDAMYWYRQDPGQGLRLIYYSQIVNDFQKGDIAEGYSVSREKKESFPLTVTSAQKNPTAFYLCASSMQPSTGASYEQYFGPGTRLTVT.